Listed below are T cell receptor beta chains from one sample, sequenced in a study of control samples from healthy donors and cancer patients. Assay: immunoSEQ multiplex PCR; the TCRdb copy retains only in-frame clones and omits some. The sample shows roughly 190,000 clones, roughly nine tenths of them seen only once. Source material: blood. The origin of the receptors is a young man in good health. Both conserved end residues are part of each CDR3. A D gene is named only where the DNA matches it firmly. Clone sizes are given selectively: once, few, many, or a class where the clone is expanded.

v_gene: TRBV5-1
abundance: NA
len: 17
d_gene: NA
j_gene: TRBJ1-3
CDR3nt: TGCGCCAGCAGCTTGTCTGAAGGAGGCAACTCTGGAAACACCATATATTTT
CDR3aa: CASSLSEGGNSGNTIYF

v_gene: TRBV5-1
abundance: NA
len: 14
d_gene: NA
j_gene: TRBJ1-6
CDR3nt: TGCGCCAGCAGCTTGTCGGGGGGTAATTCACCCCTCCACTTT
CDR3aa: CASSLSGGNSPLHF

v_gene: TRBV7-3
abundance: NA
len: 15
d_gene: NA
j_gene: TRBJ1-1
CDR3nt: TGTGCCAGCAGCTTAACGGGGGGACGGAACACTGAAGCTTTCTTT
CDR3aa: CASSLTGGRNTEAFF

v_gene: TRBV11-2
abundance: NA
len: 16
d_gene: NA
j_gene: TRBJ2-7
CDR3nt: TGTGCCAGCAGCTTAGTAGGGGGGGTTACTCTCTACGAGCAGTACTTC
CDR3aa: CASSLVGGVTLYEQYF

v_gene: TRBV11-3
abundance: NA
len: 14
d_gene: TRBD1
j_gene: TRBJ2-3
CDR3nt: TGTGCCAGCAGCTCCCGGGACAGAACAGATACGCAGTATTTT
CDR3aa: CASSSRDRTDTQYF

v_gene: TRBV7-8
abundance: NA
len: 15
d_gene: NA
j_gene: TRBJ2-7
CDR3nt: TGTGCCAGCAGCCAAGCCTGGTTGGGGACTGGCGAGCAGTACTTC
CDR3aa: CASSQAWLGTGEQYF

v_gene: TRBV27
abundance: NA
len: 17
d_gene: NA
j_gene: TRBJ1-6
CDR3nt: TGTGCCAGCAGCCGAAGGGTTGGAGGGACTCGTAATTCACCCCTCCACTTT
CDR3aa: CASSRRVGGTRNSPLHF

v_gene: TRBV7-9
abundance: once
len: 15
d_gene: NA
j_gene: TRBJ1-4
CDR3nt: TGTGCCAGCAGCCCCCTCCTTCCAACTAATGAAAAACTGTTTTTT
CDR3aa: CASSPLLPTNEKLFF

v_gene: TRBV5-1
abundance: NA
len: 15
d_gene: TRBD1
j_gene: TRBJ2-7
CDR3nt: TGCGCCAGCAGCCGAGGTTCAGGGGGAGTCTACGAGCAGTACTTC
CDR3aa: CASSRGSGGVYEQYF

v_gene: TRBV10-3
abundance: NA
len: 12
d_gene: TRBD2
j_gene: TRBJ2-1
CDR3nt: TGTGCCACCAACGGGGGGACTGATGAGCAGTTCTTC
CDR3aa: CATNGGTDEQFF

v_gene: TRBV6-1
abundance: once
len: 14
d_gene: NA
j_gene: TRBJ2-7
CDR3nt: TGTGCCAGCAGTGAAGGGGGAACGGACTACGAGCAGTACTTC
CDR3aa: CASSEGGTDYEQYF

v_gene: TRBV6-2/TRBV6-3
abundance: NA
len: 13
d_gene: NA
j_gene: TRBJ1-1
CDR3nt: TGTGCCAGCAGTTATGTATCCTACACTGAAGCTTTCTTT
CDR3aa: CASSYVSYTEAFF

v_gene: TRBV19
abundance: NA
len: 15
d_gene: TRBD1
j_gene: TRBJ2-2
CDR3nt: TGTGCCAGTACCCAACAGGGGAAGAACACCGGGGAGCTGTTTTTT
CDR3aa: CASTQQGKNTGELFF

v_gene: TRBV29-1
abundance: NA
len: 13
d_gene: NA
j_gene: TRBJ1-6
CDR3nt: TGCAGCGTGGGGCAGGGGTATAATTCACCCCTCCACTTT
CDR3aa: CSVGQGYNSPLHF

v_gene: TRBV11-2
abundance: NA
len: 12
d_gene: NA
j_gene: TRBJ2-1
CDR3nt: TGTGCCAGCAGAGGGACGCCTAATGAGCAGTTCTTC
CDR3aa: CASRGTPNEQFF

v_gene: TRBV7-6
abundance: NA
len: 17
d_gene: NA
j_gene: TRBJ2-1
CDR3nt: TGTGCCAGCAGCTTAGAATACGCGGGGGCCTCCTACAATGAGCAGTTCTTC
CDR3aa: CASSLEYAGASYNEQFF

v_gene: TRBV7-6
abundance: once
len: 15
d_gene: TRBD2
j_gene: TRBJ2-1
CDR3nt: TGTGCCAGCAGACCCGGCGGGAGCTCCTACAATGAGCAGTTCTTC
CDR3aa: CASRPGGSSYNEQFF

v_gene: TRBV5-1
abundance: NA
len: 15
d_gene: NA
j_gene: TRBJ2-1
CDR3nt: TGCGCCAGCAGGCAAAGGACGGATAGAGGGACTGAGCAGTTCTTC
CDR3aa: CASRQRTDRGTEQFF

v_gene: TRBV6-6
abundance: NA
len: 16
d_gene: NA
j_gene: TRBJ2-5
CDR3nt: TGTGCCAGCAGTTACTCTGAGGGCAGGGGAGGACAGACCCAGTACTTC
CDR3aa: CASSYSEGRGGQTQYF

v_gene: TRBV19
abundance: NA
len: 13
d_gene: TRBD1
j_gene: TRBJ1-6
CDR3nt: TGTGCCACCGGGGACAGCCATAATTCACCCCTCCACTTT
CDR3aa: CATGDSHNSPLHF

v_gene: TRBV5-6
abundance: NA
len: 13
d_gene: TRBD2
j_gene: TRBJ2-3
CDR3nt: TGTGCCAGCAGCTTAGGCGGGGGGGCACCGCAGTATTTT
CDR3aa: CASSLGGGAPQYF

v_gene: TRBV3-1/TRBV3-2
abundance: NA
len: 15
d_gene: NA
j_gene: TRBJ1-6
CDR3nt: TGTGCCAGCAGCCAGGGGGGCATGTCGTCTTCACCCCTCCACTTT
CDR3aa: CASSQGGMSSSPLHF

v_gene: TRBV7-9
abundance: NA
len: 15
d_gene: NA
j_gene: TRBJ1-3
CDR3nt: TGTGCCAGCAGCTTAGGAGGACAGCCTGGAAACACCATATATTTT
CDR3aa: CASSLGGQPGNTIYF

v_gene: TRBV7-9
abundance: NA
len: 15
d_gene: TRBD1
j_gene: TRBJ2-7
CDR3nt: TGTGCCAGCAGCTTCGGACAGGGTTATCCTGGCGAGCAGTACTTC
CDR3aa: CASSFGQGYPGEQYF

v_gene: TRBV11-2
abundance: NA
len: 12
d_gene: NA
j_gene: TRBJ2-1
CDR3nt: TGTGCCAGCAGCTTAGGGCAGGGGGGGCAGTTCTTC
CDR3aa: CASSLGQGGQFF

v_gene: TRBV2
abundance: NA
len: 14
d_gene: NA
j_gene: TRBJ1-5
CDR3nt: TGTGCCAGCAGGGCCGGATGGGGCAATCAGCCCCAGCATTTT
CDR3aa: CASRAGWGNQPQHF

v_gene: TRBV6-6
abundance: once
len: 13
d_gene: NA
j_gene: TRBJ1-5
CDR3nt: TGTGCCAGCAGTTACGGTAGCAATCAGCCCCAGCATTTT
CDR3aa: CASSYGSNQPQHF

v_gene: TRBV4-1
abundance: once
len: 16
d_gene: NA
j_gene: TRBJ1-4
CDR3nt: TGCGCCAGCAGCCGAAACACAGGGACAACTAATGAAAAACTGTTTTTT
CDR3aa: CASSRNTGTTNEKLFF

v_gene: TRBV10-2
abundance: NA
len: 14
d_gene: TRBD2
j_gene: TRBJ2-7
CDR3nt: TGCGCCAGCCGGAGCGGGGGGGCCTCCTACGAGCAGTACTTC
CDR3aa: CASRSGGASYEQYF

v_gene: TRBV3-1/TRBV3-2
abundance: NA
len: 17
d_gene: TRBD1
j_gene: TRBJ1-6
CDR3nt: TGTGCCAGCAGCCAAGGAATCGGGACAGGGCGTAATTCACCCCTCCACTTT
CDR3aa: CASSQGIGTGRNSPLHF

v_gene: TRBV30
abundance: few
len: 15
d_gene: NA
j_gene: TRBJ1-6
CDR3nt: TGTGCCTGGAGTGTAATGGTTAGGGGGAATTCACCCCTCCACTTT
CDR3aa: CAWSVMVRGNSPLHF

v_gene: TRBV7-9
abundance: NA
len: 15
d_gene: TRBD1
j_gene: TRBJ2-3
CDR3nt: TGTGCCAGCAGCTCAACGACAGGGGGCACAGATACGCAGTATTTT
CDR3aa: CASSSTTGGTDTQYF